The entry below gives a single TCR beta chain sequence along with its context. This sample is part of a study of T cell responses to AZD1222 COVID-19 vaccine. The CDR3 is 14 amino acids. The junction had 9 bases not matched to a gene; V was cut back by 7 bases and J by 1 base. Germline assignment: CDR1 GTSNPN and CDR2 SVGIG (reference sequence). Some clones are missing from TCRdb's copy, which holds only in-frame ones; the method was immunoSEQ multiplex PCR. The sample has 150,000 to 200,000 clones, about 91% seen once. The input for sequencing was peripheral blood, taken 28 days after the second AZD1222 dose. The gene calls are TRBV30 and TRBJ1-1; 7 positions agree with TRBD1. The TCR comes from an adult who received the AZD1222 COVID-19 vaccine. Written as DNA, the CDR3 is TGTGCCTCCGACAGGGCCACGTCGAACACTGAAGCTTTCTTT. Translated: CASDRATSNTEAFF.